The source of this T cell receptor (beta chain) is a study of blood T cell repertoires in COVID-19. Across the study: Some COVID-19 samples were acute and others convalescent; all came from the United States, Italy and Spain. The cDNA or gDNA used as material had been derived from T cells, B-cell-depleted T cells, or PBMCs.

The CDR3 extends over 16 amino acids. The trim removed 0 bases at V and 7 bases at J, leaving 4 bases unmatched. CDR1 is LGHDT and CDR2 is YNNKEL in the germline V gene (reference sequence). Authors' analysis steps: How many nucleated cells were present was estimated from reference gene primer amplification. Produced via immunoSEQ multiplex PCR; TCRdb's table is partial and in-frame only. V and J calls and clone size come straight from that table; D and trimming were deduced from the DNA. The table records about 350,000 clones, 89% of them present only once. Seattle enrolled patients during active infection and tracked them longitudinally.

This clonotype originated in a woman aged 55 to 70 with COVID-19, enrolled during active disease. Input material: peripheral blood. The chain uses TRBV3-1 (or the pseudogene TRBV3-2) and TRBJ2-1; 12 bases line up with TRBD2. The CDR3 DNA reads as TGTGCCAGCAGCCAAGATGGCCTAGCGGGGGGGAATGAGCAGTTCTTC. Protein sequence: CASSQDGLAGGNEQFF.